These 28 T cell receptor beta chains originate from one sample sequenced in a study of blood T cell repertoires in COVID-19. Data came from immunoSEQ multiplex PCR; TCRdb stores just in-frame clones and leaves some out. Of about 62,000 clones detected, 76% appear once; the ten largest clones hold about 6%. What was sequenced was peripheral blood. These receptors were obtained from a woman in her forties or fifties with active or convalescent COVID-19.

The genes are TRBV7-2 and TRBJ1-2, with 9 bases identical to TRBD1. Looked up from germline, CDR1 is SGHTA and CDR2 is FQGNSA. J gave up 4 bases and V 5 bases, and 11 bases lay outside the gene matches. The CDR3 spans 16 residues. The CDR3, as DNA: TGTGCCAGCAGCCCACAAAGGGGACAGGGTGTCTATGGCTACACCTTC. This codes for CASSPQRGQGVYGYTF.

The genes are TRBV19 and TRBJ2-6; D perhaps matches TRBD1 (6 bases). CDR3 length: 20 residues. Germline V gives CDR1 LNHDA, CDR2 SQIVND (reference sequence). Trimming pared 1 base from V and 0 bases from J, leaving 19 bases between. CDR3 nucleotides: TGTGCCAGTAGTATAGCACACAGGGTTCCGTTGGGCTCTGGGGCCAACGTCCTGACTTTC. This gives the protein CASSIAHRVPLGSGANVLTF. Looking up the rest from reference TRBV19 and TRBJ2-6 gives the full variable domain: DGGITQSPKYLFRKEGQNVTLSCEQNLNHDAMYWYRQDPGQGLRLIYYSQIVNDFQKGDIAEGYSVSREKKESFPLTVTSAQKNPTAFYLCASSIAHRVPLGSGANVLTFGAGSRLTVL.

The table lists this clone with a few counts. For the CDR3, the DNA is TGTGCCAGCAGCTTTACCAGACAGCAAGGTGGCTACACCTTC. It yields the protein CASSFTRQQGGYTF. The rearrangement joins TRBV7-2 to TRBJ1-2; maybe TRBD1 (5 bases). Per the germline V gene, CDR1 is SGHTA and CDR2 is FQGNSA. V lost 3 bases and J lost 7, with 15 bases in between. This CDR3 has 14 amino acids.

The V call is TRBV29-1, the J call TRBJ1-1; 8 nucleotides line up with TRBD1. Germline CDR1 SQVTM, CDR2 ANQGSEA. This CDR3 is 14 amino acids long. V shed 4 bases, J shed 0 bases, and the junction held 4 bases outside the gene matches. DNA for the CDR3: TGCAGCGTTGCAAGGACAGGGCTGAACACTGAAGCTTTCTTT. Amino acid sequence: CSVARTGLNTEAFF. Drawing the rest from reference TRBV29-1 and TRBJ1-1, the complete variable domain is SAVISQKPSRDICQRGTSLTIQCQVDSQVTMMFWYRQQPGQSLTLIATANQGSEATYESGFVIDKFPISRPNLTFSTLTVSNMSPEDSSIYLCSVARTGLNTEAFFGQGTRLTVV.

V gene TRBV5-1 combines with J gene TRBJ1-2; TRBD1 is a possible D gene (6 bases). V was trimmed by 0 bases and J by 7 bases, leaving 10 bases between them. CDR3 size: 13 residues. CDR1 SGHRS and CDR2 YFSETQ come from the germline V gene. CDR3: CASSLVGAGGYTF. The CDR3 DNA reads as TGCGCCAGCAGCTTGGTGGGGGCTGGTGGCTACACCTTC.

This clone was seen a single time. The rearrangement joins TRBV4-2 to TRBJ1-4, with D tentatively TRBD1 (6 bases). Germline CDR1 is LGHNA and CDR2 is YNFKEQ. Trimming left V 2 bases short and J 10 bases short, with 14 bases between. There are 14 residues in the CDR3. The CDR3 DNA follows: TGTGCCAGCAGCCAATTCCCTAGGGGGGGAAAACTGTTTTTT. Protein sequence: CASSQFPRGGKLFF.

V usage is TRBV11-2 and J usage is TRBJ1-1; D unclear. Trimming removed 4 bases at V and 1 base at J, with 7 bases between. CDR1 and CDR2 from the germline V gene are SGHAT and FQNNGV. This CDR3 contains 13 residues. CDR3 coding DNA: TGTGCCAGCAGCTCTAGGAGGAACACTGAAGCTTTCTTT. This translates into CASSSRRNTEAFF.

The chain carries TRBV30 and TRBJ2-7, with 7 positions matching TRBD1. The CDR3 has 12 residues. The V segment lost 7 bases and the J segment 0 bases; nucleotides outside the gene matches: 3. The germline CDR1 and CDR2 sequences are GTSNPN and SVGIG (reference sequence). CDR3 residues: CASRGSSYEQYF. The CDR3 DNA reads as TGTGCCTCCAGGGGGTCCTCCTACGAGCAGTACTTC.

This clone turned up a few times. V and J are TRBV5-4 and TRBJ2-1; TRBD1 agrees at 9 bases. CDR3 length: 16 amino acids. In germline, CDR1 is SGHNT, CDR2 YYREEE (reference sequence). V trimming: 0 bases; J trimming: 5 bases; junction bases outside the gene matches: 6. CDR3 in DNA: TGTGCCAGCAGCTTGGGACAGGGGGTAACCAACAATGAGCAGTTCTTC. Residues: CASSLGQGVTNNEQFF.

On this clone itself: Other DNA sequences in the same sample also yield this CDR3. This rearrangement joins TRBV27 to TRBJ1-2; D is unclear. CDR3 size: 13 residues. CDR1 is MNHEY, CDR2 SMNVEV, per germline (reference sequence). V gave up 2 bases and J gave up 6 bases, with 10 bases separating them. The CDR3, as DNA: TGTGCCAGCAGTTTACGCGGTATGAATGGCTACACCTTC. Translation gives CASSLRGMNGYTF.

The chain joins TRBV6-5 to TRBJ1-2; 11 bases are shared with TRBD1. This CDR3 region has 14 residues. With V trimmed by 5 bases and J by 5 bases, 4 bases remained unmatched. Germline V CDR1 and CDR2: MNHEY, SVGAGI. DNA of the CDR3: TGTGCCAGCAGTACGGACAGGGGGCTGTATGGCTACACCTTC. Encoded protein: CASSTDRGLYGYTF.

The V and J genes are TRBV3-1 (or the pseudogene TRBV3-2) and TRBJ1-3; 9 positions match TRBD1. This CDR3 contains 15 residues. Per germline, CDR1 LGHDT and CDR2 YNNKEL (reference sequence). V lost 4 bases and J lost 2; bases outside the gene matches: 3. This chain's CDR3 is CASSRDRVAGNTIYF. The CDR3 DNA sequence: TGTGCCAGCAGCCGGGACAGGGTTGCTGGAAACACCATATATTTT.

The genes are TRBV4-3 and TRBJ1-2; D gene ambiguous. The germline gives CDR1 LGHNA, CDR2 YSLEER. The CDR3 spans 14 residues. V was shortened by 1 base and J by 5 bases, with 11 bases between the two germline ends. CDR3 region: CASSQVGGSYGYTF. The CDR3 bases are TGCGCCAGCAGCCAAGTGGGAGGTTCATATGGCTACACCTTC.

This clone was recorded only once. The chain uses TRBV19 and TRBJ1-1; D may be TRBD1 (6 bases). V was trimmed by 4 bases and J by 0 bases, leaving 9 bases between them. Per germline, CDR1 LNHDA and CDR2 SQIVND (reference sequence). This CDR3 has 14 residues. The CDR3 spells CASSTRTVNTEAFF. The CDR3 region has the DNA TGTGCCAGTAGTACCCGGACAGTGAACACTGAAGCTTTCTTT.

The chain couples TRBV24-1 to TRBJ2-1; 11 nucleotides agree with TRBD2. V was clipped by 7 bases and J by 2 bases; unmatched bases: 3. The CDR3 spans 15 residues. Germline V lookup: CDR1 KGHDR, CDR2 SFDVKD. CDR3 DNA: TGTGCCACCAGCACTAGCGGGAGTACCTACAATGAGCAGTTCTTC. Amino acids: CATSTSGSTYNEQFF.

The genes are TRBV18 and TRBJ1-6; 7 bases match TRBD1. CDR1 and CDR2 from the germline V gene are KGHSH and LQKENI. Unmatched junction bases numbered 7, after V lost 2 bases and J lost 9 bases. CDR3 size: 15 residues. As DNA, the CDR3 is TGTGCCAGCTCACCAAGGGGGCCGGTAGGTTCACCCCTCCACTTT. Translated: CASSPRGPVGSPLHF. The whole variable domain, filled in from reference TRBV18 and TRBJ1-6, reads NAGVMQNPRHLVRRRGQEARLRCSPMKGHSHVYWYRQLPEEGLKFMVYLQKENIIDESGMPKERFSAEFPKEGPSILRIQQVVRGDSAAYFCASSPRGPVGSPLHFGNGTRLTVT.

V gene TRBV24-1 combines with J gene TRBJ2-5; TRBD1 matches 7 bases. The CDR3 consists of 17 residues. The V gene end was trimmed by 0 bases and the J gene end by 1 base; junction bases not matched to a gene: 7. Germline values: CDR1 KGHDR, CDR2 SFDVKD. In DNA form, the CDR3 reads TGTGCCACCAGTGATTTGCTTCAGGGACAGACCCAAGAGACCCAGTACTTC. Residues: CATSDLLQGQTQETQYF.

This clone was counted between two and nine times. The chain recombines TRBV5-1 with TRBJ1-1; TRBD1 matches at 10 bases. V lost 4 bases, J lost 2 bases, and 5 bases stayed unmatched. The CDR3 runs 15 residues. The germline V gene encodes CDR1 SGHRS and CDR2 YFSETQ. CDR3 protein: CASSVTGGTNTEAFF. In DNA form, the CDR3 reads TGCGCCAGCAGCGTGACAGGGGGCACAAACACTGAAGCTTTCTTT.

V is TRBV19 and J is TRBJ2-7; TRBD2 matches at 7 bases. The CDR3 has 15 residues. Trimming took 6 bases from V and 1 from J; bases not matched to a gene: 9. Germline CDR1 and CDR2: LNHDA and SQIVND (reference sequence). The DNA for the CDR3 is TGTGCCAGTAGGGAGGCGGGAGCTGTTTCCTACGAGCAGTACTTC. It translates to CASREAGAVSYEQYF.

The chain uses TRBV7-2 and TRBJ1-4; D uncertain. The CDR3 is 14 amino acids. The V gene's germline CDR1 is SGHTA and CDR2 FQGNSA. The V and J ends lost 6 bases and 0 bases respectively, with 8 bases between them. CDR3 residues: CASRTGATNEKLFF. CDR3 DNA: TGTGCCAGCAGGACTGGTGCAACTAATGAAAAACTGTTTTTT. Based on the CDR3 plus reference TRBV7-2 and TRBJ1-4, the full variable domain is GAGVSQSPSNKVTEKGKDVELRCDPISGHTALYWYRQSLGQGLEFLIYFQGNSAPDKSGLPSDRFSAERTGGSVSTLTIQRTQQEDSAVYLCASRTGATNEKLFFGSGTQLSVL.

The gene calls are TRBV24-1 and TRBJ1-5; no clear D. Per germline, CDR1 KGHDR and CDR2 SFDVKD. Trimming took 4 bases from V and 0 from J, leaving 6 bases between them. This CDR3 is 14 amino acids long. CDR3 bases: TGTGCCACCAGTGAAGGGAGTAGCAATCAGCCCCAGCATTTT. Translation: CATSEGSSNQPQHF.

The CDR3 sequence: CASSPSKGVVYGYTF. In DNA form, the CDR3 reads TGTGCCAGCTCACCATCGAAAGGGGTAGTCTATGGCTACACCTTC. This rearrangement joins TRBV18 to TRBJ1-2, with a weak D call TRBD1 (5 bases). Trimming cost V 2 bases and J 4 bases, with 14 bases left between them. The germline V gene has CDR1 KGHSH and CDR2 LQKENI. CDR3 length: 15 residues.

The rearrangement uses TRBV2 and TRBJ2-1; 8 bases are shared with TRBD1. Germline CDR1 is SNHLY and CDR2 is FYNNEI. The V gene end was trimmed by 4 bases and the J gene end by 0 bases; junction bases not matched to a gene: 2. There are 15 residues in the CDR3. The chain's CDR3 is CASSGDRSSYNEQFF. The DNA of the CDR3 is TGTGCCAGCAGTGGGGACAGGAGCTCCTACAATGAGCAGTTCTTC.

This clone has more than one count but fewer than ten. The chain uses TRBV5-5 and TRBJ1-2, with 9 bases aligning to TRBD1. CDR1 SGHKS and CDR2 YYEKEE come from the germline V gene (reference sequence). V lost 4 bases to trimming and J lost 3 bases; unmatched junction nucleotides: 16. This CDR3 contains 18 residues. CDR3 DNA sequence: TGTGCCAGCAGCCCTAAAATGACAGGGGGTGGTGTGCACTATGGCTACACCTTC. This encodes CASSPKMTGGGVHYGYTF.

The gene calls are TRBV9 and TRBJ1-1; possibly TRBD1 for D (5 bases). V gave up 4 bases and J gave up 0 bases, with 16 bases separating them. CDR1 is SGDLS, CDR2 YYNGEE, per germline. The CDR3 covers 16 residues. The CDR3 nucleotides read TGTGCCAGCAGCAAGGGGCGGGGACCCATGAACACTGAAGCTTTCTTT. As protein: CASSKGRGPMNTEAFF.

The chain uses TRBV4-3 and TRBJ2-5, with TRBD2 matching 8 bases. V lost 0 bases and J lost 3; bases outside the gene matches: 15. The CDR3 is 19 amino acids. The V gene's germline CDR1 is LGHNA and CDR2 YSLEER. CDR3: CASSQEAVRGRMWKETQYF. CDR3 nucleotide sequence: TGCGCCAGCAGCCAAGAAGCTGTTCGCGGGAGGATGTGGAAAGAGACCCAGTACTTC.

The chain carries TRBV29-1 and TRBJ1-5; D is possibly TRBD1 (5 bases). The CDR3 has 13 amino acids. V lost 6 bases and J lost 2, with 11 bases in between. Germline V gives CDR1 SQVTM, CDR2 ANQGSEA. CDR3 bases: TGCAGCGTATCAGGGTTTGGCAATCAGCCCCAGCATTTT. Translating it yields CSVSGFGNQPQHF.

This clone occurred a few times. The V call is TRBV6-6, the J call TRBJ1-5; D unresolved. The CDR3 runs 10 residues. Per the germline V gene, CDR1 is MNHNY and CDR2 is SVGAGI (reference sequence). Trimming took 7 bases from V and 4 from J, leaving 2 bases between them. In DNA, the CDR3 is TGTGCCAGCACTAATCAGCCCCAGCATTTT. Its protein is CASTNQPQHF.